Here is one TCR beta chain with its context. The data were taken from a study of blood T cell repertoires in COVID-19. The CDR3 sequence is 15 residues long. Germline V CDR1 and CDR2: LGHDT, YNNKEL (reference sequence). Trimming took 0 bases from V and 7 from J, leaving 13 bases between them. Libraries were prepared by immunoSEQ multiplex PCR; TCRdb keeps only in-frame clonotypes and omits some of them. This sample has over 95,000 clones, with around 84% found just once. Sequenced input: peripheral blood. The sequence derives from a woman in her 40s with acute or convalescent COVID-19. The rearrangement joins TRBV3-1 (or the pseudogene TRBV3-2) to TRBJ1-5, with D possibly TRBD1 on 5 matching bases. The chain's CDR3 is CASSQEAGFGQPQHF. The CDR3 nucleotides read TGTGCCAGCAGCCAAGAGGCAGGGTTTGGGCAGCCCCAGCATTTT.